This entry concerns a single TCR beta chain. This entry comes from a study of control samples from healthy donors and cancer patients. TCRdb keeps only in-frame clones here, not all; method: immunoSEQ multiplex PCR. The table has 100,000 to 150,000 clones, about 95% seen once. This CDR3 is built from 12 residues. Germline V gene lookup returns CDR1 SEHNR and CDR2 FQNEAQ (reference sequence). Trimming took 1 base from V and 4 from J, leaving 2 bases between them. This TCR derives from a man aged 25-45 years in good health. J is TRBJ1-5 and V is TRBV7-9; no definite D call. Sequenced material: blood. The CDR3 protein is CASSLGNQPQHF. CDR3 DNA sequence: TGTGCCAGCAGCTTAGGGAATCAGCCCCAGCATTTT.